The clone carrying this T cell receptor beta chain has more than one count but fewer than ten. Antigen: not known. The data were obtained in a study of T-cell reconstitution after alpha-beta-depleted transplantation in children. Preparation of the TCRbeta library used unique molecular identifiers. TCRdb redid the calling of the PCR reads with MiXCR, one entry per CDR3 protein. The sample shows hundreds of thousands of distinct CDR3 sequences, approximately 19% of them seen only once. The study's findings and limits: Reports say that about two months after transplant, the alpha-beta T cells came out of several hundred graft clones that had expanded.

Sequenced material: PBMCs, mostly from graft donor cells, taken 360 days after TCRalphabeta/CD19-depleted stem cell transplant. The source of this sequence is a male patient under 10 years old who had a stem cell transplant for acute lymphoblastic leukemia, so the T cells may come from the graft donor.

The CDR3, as DNA: TGCGCCAGCAGCCAACCAACAGGGGGAGTGACCCAGTACTTC. This sequence encodes CASSQPTGGVTQYF. V is TRBV5-1 and J is TRBJ2-5; 8 nucleotides agree with TRBD1. CDR3 length equals 14 residues. CDR1 SGHRS and CDR2 YFSETQ come from the germline V gene. V shed 4 bases and J 7 bases; nucleotides not matched to a gene: 9.